This passage covers 30 T cell receptor beta chains from one sample sequenced in a study of blood T cell repertoires in COVID-19. Sequencing was performed with immunoSEQ multiplex PCR; in TCRdb, only in-frame clones are kept and a portion is missing. This sample has some 110,000 clones, with roughly four fifths found just once. Sequenced sample: peripheral blood. Receptors were obtained from an elderly man with COVID-19, enrolled during active disease.

V gene TRBV25-1 combines with J gene TRBJ1-4, with 8 bases that match TRBD1. J was trimmed by 2 bases and V by 3 bases; bases with no gene match: 2. This CDR3 is 15 amino acids long. The germline V gene has CDR1 MGHDK and CDR2 SYGVNS. CDR3 nucleotides: TGTGCCAGCAGTGAGGACAGGGCGACTAATGAAAAACTGTTTTTT. Its translation: CASSEDRATNEKLFF.

The chain joins TRBV4-3 to TRBJ2-1, with 9 bases that match TRBD2. Germline CDR1 and CDR2: LGHNA and YSLEER. The V and J ends lost 0 bases and 7 bases, in that order; junction bases with no gene match: 7. The CDR3 contains 16 residues. DNA for the CDR3: TGCGCCAGCAGCCAAGATCTTGGCGGGAGGGTTAATGAGCAGTTCTTC. Amino acid sequence: CASSQDLGGRVNEQFF.

The chain is built from TRBV7-9 and TRBJ1-5, with 7 bases matching TRBD1. The germline V gene has CDR1 SEHNR and CDR2 FQNEAQ (reference sequence). Trimming cost V 5 bases and J 7 bases; bases outside gene matches: 8. The CDR3 covers 14 residues. The CDR3 bases are TGTGCCAGCAGCCGACAGGGTCGGGGACAGCCCCAGCATTTT. This codes for CASSRQGRGQPQHF.

The chain carries TRBV6-5 and TRBJ2-7, with 9 bases that match TRBD2. Trimming at V came to 0 bases and at J to 9 bases, leaving 0 bases not matched to a gene. Germline V gene lookup returns CDR1 MNHEY and CDR2 SVGAGI. The CDR3 spans 12 residues. In DNA, the CDR3 is TGTGCCAGCAGTTACTCTAGCGGGAGGCAGTACTTC. Translating gives CASSYSSGRQYF.

As regards this clone: At one of its ends the junction is not consistent with the germline gene, which may arise from a read error. Other DNA variants within this sample encode the same CDR3. J is TRBJ2-1 and V is TRBV7-7, with 10 nucleotides matching TRBD2. The CDR3 spans 16 residues. The germline V gene encodes CDR1 SSHAT and CDR2 FNYEAQ (reference sequence). In DNA, the CDR3 is TGTGCTAGCAGCCTCGGACTAGCGGAACCCTACAATGAGCAGTTCTTC. Translating it yields CASSLGLAEPYNEQFF.

The chain employs TRBV24-1 and TRBJ2-7; 11 bases align to TRBD2. Per germline, CDR1 KGHDR and CDR2 SFDVKD. The length of the CDR3 is 15 residues. The V and J ends lost 3 bases and 5 bases, in that order; junction bases with no gene match: 5. CDR3 sequence (DNA): TGTGCCACCAGTGATAGTAGCGGGAGGGGCGACGAGCAGTACTTC. Encoded protein: CATSDSSGRGDEQYF.

This clone was seen many times. This chain links TRBV7-3 with TRBJ2-7; TRBD2 aligns across 10 bases. V lost 2 bases, J lost 3 bases, and 7 bases stayed unmatched. Germline CDR1 is SGHTA and CDR2 is FQGTGA. The CDR3 totals 16 residues. The CDR3: CASSLGPASGSYEQYF. CDR3 bases: TGTGCCAGCAGCTTAGGTCCGGCTAGCGGGAGCTACGAGCAGTACTTC.

V is TRBV5-1 and J is TRBJ1-1, with unresolved D. The CDR3 is 14 amino acids. Germline loops: CDR1 SGHRS, CDR2 YFSETQ. V lost 3 bases and J 0 bases, leaving 9 bases between the germline ends. The CDR3 DNA sequence: TGCGCCAGCAGCTCCACATTGATGAACACTGAAGCTTTCTTT. The encoded protein is CASSSTLMNTEAFF.

The chain joins TRBV6-1 to TRBJ1-5; 7 positions agree with TRBD1. The CDR3 contains 18 residues. CDR1 and CDR2 from the germline V gene are MNHNS and SASEGT. V lost 4 bases, J lost 7 bases, and 19 bases stayed unmatched. CDR3 in amino acids: CASSGEGDSTSQGQPQHF. The CDR3 bases are TGTGCCAGCAGTGGGGAAGGGGACAGCACTTCCCAAGGACAGCCCCAGCATTTT.

The chain uses TRBV13 and TRBJ2-5; 9 bases are shared with TRBD1. The CDR3 has 15 amino acids. V shed 4 bases, J shed 4 bases, and the junction held 7 bases outside the gene matches. Germline V lookup: CDR1 PRHDT, CDR2 FYEKMQ (reference sequence). The CDR3 nucleotides read TGTGCCAGCAGCTCTCCGGGACAGGGCATAGAGACCCAGTACTTC. Its protein is CASSSPGQGIETQYF.

In this sample, this clone turned up once. Here the CDR3 DNA reads TGTGCCAGCAGTCCGGGTGATCGCTACGAGCAGTACTTC. This encodes CASSPGDRYEQYF. This rearrangement joins TRBV6-5 to TRBJ2-7; D gene unclear. Germline-derived CDR1 and CDR2 are MNHEY and SVGAGI. Trimming took off 5 bases at V and 3 bases at J, with 11 bases between the two ends. This CDR3 has 13 residues.

CDR3 residues: CASSFPLQGAGGNTIYF. CDR3 bases: TGTGCCAGCAGTTTCCCATTACAGGGGGCGGGCGGAAACACCATATATTTT. V gene TRBV28 combines with J gene TRBJ1-3; 9 bases agree with TRBD1. V dropped 3 bases and J dropped 4; count of bases not matched to a gene: 10. Germline lookup yields CDR1 MDHEN and CDR2 SYDVKM. The CDR3 has 17 residues.

The gene calls are TRBV4-1 and TRBJ2-3; TRBD2 matches 11 bases. The ends lost 3 bases at V and 5 bases at J; junction bases unmatched: 10. Germline V CDR1 and CDR2: MGHRA, YSYEKL. The CDR3 is 17 residues long. The CDR3 DNA reads TGCGCCAGCAGCCATAAATCCACCCTAGCGGGAGGAGATACGCAGTATTTT. Encoded protein: CASSHKSTLAGGDTQYF.

The rearrangement joins TRBV11-2 to TRBJ1-1; TRBD1 aligns across 7 bases. Germline loops: CDR1 SGHAT, CDR2 FQNNGV. This CDR3 region has 15 residues. J was trimmed by 5 bases and V by 5 bases; bases with no gene match: 11. The CDR3 sequence: CASSPRGAGRTEAFF. The CDR3 region has the DNA TGTGCCAGCAGCCCCAGGGGGGCGGGTAGGACTGAAGCTTTCTTT.

V usage is TRBV7-2 and J usage is TRBJ2-1, with 11 bases that match TRBD2. The trim removed 5 bases at V and 10 bases at J, leaving 10 bases unmatched. The CDR3 length is 15 residues. In germline, CDR1 is SGHTA, CDR2 FQGNSA. Written as DNA, the CDR3 is TGTGCCAGCAGCCCCGTGCTAGCGGGAGGCCAGGAGCAGTTCTTC. As protein: CASSPVLAGGQEQFF.

The chain carries TRBV29-1 and TRBJ2-7, with a possible D match to TRBD1 (5 bases). Between the trimmed V and J ends, which lost 3 bases and 3 bases, there was a span of 12 bases. The CDR3 has 13 residues. Germline CDR1 SQVTM, CDR2 ANQGSEA. The CDR3, as DNA: TGCAGCGTTGAGGGGCAGGGAATCTACGAGCAGTACTTC. Protein: CSVEGQGIYEQYF.

The V call is TRBV28, the J call TRBJ2-7, with TRBD1 matching over 11 bases. V lost 0 bases and J lost 4; bases outside the gene matches: 5. The V gene's germline CDR1 is MDHEN and CDR2 SYDVKM. There are 16 residues in the CDR3. CDR3 loop: CASSLWGTGGWYEQYF. The CDR3, as DNA: TGTGCCAGCAGTTTATGGGGGACAGGGGGATGGTACGAGCAGTACTTC.

The chain joins TRBV28 to TRBJ1-1, with 11 bases fitting TRBD1. The V segment lost 2 bases and the J segment 8 bases; nucleotides outside the gene matches: 1. The CDR3 contains 13 residues. Germline CDR1 reads MDHEN; CDR2 reads SYDVKM. As DNA, the CDR3 is TGTGCCAGCAGTTTAGGACAGGGGGCCGAAGCTTTCTTT. Translation gives CASSLGQGAEAFF.

The gene calls are TRBV4-1 and TRBJ2-7; 9 positions match TRBD2. Germline V gene lookup returns CDR1 MGHRA and CDR2 YSYEKL. This CDR3 is built from 18 residues. The J segment lost 1 base and the V segment lost 0 bases, leaving 10 bases of the junction unmatched. CDR3 region: CASSQEGSLAGESYEQYF. In nucleotides, the CDR3 is TGCGCCAGCAGCCAAGAAGGGTCCTTAGCGGGAGAGTCCTACGAGCAGTACTTC.

J is TRBJ2-3 and V is TRBV6-4; 8 nucleotides align to TRBD2. Germline CDR1 reads MRHNA; CDR2 reads SNTAGT. V shed 6 bases and J 0 bases; nucleotides not matched to a gene: 5. There are 15 residues in the CDR3. CDR3 protein: CASRTSGGSTDTQYF. CDR3 in DNA: TGTGCCAGCAGAACTAGCGGAGGAAGCACAGATACGCAGTATTTT.

The chain combines TRBV9 with TRBJ2-3; tentative D call: TRBD2 (5 bases). Germline lookup yields CDR1 SGDLS and CDR2 YYNGEE. Trimming left V 4 bases short and J 4 bases short, with 13 bases between. The CDR3 runs 14 residues. The chain's CDR3 is CASSPSREADTQYF. The CDR3 DNA is TGTGCCAGCAGCCCCTCCCGGGAAGCAGATACGCAGTATTTT.

The V gene is TRBV9, the J gene TRBJ2-1; maybe TRBD2 (6 bases). CDR1 SGDLS and CDR2 YYNGEE come from the germline V gene. V was trimmed by 3 bases and J by 3 bases, leaving 13 bases between them. The CDR3 length is 15 residues. The CDR3 DNA reads TGTGCCAGCAGCGCAACAGGAGGGATCTACAATGAGCAGTTCTTC. Amino acid sequence: CASSATGGIYNEQFF.

This clone was detected only a few times. CDR3 nucleotides: TGTGCCAGCAGTTTAAGGTACAGGGACCCCTATGGCTACACCTTC. Protein: CASSLRYRDPYGYTF. V and J are TRBV27 and TRBJ1-2, with D perhaps matching TRBD1 (6 bases). CDR3 size: 15 residues. The V end was cut by 2 bases, the J end by 4 bases, with 14 bases between. Germline V lookup: CDR1 MNHEY, CDR2 SMNVEV (reference sequence).

V usage is TRBV7-2 and J usage is TRBJ2-3; 7 bases are shared with TRBD1. The CDR3 has 14 amino acids. V trimming: 5 bases; J trimming: 6 bases; junction bases outside the gene matches: 8. In germline, CDR1 is SGHTA, CDR2 FQGNSA. The CDR3 coding sequence is TGTGCCAGCAGCAACAACAGGGGCGGGGATACGCAGTATTTT. This codes for CASSNNRGGDTQYF.

This clone showed up many times. The V and J genes are TRBV11-3 and TRBJ1-1, with a possible D match to TRBD1 (6 bases). Per the germline V gene, CDR1 is SGHNT and CDR2 is YENEEA. The CDR3 contains 13 residues. V dropped 5 bases and J dropped 5 bases, with 12 bases sitting between them. For the CDR3, the DNA is TGTGCCAGCAGCCTACAGGGAGAGACTGAAGCTTTCTTT. As protein: CASSLQGETEAFF.

The rearrangement links TRBV18 to TRBJ2-1; 12 bases map to TRBD2. CDR3 length equals 17 residues. CDR1 is KGHSH, CDR2 LQKENI, per germline. V gave up 3 bases and J gave up 3 bases; unmatched junction bases: 6. The CDR3 nucleotides are TGTGCCAGCTCACCCTACGGACTAGCGGGGAGCTACAATGAGCAGTTCTTC. Translated, it gives CASSPYGLAGSYNEQFF.

The chain employs TRBV11-2 and TRBJ2-1, with D tentatively TRBD2 (6 bases). The CDR3 loop spans 16 amino acids. V lost 2 bases and J lost 4, with 15 bases in between. In germline, CDR1 is SGHAT, CDR2 FQNNGV. The CDR3 bases are TGTGCCAGCAGCTTATTTGGGCTAGCGACATACAATGAGCAGTTCTTC. Protein product: CASSLFGLATYNEQFF.

V is TRBV7-8 and J is TRBJ2-7, with TRBD1 identical over 9 bases. Germline assignment: CDR1 SGHVS and CDR2 FQNEAQ. The CDR3 consists of 16 residues. V lost 5 bases, J lost 6 bases, and 14 bases stayed unmatched. The CDR3 loop reads CASSTGGTGLFLEQYF. The CDR3 coding sequence is TGTGCCAGCAGCACCGGGGGGACAGGGTTATTCCTCGAGCAGTACTTC.

V gene TRBV6-5 combines with J gene TRBJ1-2; a possible D gene is TRBD1 (5 bases). Per germline, CDR1 MNHEY and CDR2 SVGAGI. The V end lost 5 bases, the J end lost 0 bases, and 7 bases lay between the germline ends. The CDR3 is 13 amino acids. CDR3 nucleotide sequence: TGTGCCAGCAGTCGACAGTCTAACTATGGCTACACCTTC. It is translated as CASSRQSNYGYTF.

The rearrangement joins TRBV27 to TRBJ2-7; 10 bases agree with TRBD1. The CDR3 extends over 16 amino acids. The junction had 10 bases not matched to a gene; V was cut back by 3 bases and J by 5 bases. The germline V gene has CDR1 MNHEY and CDR2 SMNVEV (reference sequence). Here the CDR3 reads CASSLAGQGFSNEQYF. The CDR3 coding sequence is TGTGCCAGCAGTTTGGCGGGACAGGGGTTTTCAAACGAGCAGTACTTC.